The present TCR beta chain was sequenced within a study of shared clonotypes between healthy human individuals. Positive CCR7 selection of CD45RO-negative cells yielded the naive CD8 cells, and terminally differentiated effector memory CD45RA+ cells were excluded. Some clones are missing from TCRdb's copy, which holds only in-frame ones; the method was immunoSEQ multiplex PCR. The sample includes around 600,000 clones, 85% to 95% seen only once; the top ten take over 0.095%. Points on this clone: The same CDR3 can be traced to other DNA sequences in this sample.

Sequenced input: naive CD8+ T cells sorted from blood. This clonotype was obtained from a woman aged 30 to 39 in good health.

The CDR3 nucleotides read TGTGCCAGCAGTTTGATAGCGGGGGGCTACAATGAGCAGTTCTTC. Amino acids: CASSLIAGGYNEQFF. V and J are TRBV27 and TRBJ2-1, with 10 bases fitting TRBD2. The CDR3 consists of 15 residues. V shed 3 bases, J shed 3 bases, and the junction held 2 bases outside the gene matches. Germline CDR1 and CDR2: MNHEY and SMNVEV (reference sequence).